This TCR beta chain derives from a study of T cell clones after liver transplantation. The germline V and J ends were trimmed by 2 bases and 4 bases, with 11 bases remaining between them. CDR3 length: 15 amino acids. Per the germline V gene, CDR1 is SGHTA and CDR2 is FQGTGA. Profiled with immunoSEQ multiplex PCR; TCRdb holds only in-frame clones, not every one. This table has about 100,000 clones, 82% appearing once. The chain has TRBV7-3 and TRBJ2-2; D not resolved. Sample: CD4+ T cells from blood, taken before liver transplant. This clonotype originated in a human donor who received a liver transplant. The CDR3, as DNA: TGTGCCAGCAGCTTAGACGAAGGGCTCACCGGGGAGCTGTTTTTT. Translated: CASSLDEGLTGELFF.